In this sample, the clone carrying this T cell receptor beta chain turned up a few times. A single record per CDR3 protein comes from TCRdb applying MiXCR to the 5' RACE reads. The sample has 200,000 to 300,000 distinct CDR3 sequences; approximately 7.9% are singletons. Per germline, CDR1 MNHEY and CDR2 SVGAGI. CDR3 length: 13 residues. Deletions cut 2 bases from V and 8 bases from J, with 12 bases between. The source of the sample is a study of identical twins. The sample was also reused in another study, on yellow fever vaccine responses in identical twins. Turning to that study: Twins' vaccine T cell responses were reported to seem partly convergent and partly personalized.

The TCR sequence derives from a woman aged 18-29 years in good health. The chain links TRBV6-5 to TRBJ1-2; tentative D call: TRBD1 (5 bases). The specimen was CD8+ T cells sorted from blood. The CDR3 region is CASSYAGSDGYTF. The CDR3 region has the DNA TGTGCCAGCAGTTACGCAGGGTCCGACGGCTACACCTTC.